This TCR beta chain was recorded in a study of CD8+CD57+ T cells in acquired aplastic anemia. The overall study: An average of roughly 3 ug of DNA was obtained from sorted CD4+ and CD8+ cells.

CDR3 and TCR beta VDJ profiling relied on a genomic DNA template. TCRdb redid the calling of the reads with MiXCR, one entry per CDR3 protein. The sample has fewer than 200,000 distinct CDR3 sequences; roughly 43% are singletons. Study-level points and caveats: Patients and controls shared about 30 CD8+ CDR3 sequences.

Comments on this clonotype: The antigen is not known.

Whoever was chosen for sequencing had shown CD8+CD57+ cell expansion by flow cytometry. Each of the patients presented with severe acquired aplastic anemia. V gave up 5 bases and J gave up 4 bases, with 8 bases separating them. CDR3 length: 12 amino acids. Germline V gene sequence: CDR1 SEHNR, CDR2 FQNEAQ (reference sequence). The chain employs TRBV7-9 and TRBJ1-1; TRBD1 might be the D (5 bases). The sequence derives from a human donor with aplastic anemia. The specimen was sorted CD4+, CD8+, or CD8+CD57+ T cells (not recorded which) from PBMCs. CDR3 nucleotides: TGTGCCAGCAGCCCGGGGCCCACTGAAGCTTTCTTT. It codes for CASSPGPTEAFF.